A selection of T cell receptor beta chains follows, all from one sample in a study of OX40 agonist ivuxolimab in advanced cancers. The protocol was immunoSEQ multiplex PCR, while the TCRdb copy is restricted to in-frame clones and leaves out a portion. The sample has some 100,000 clones; around 80% are singletons. The sample consisted of CD4+ or CD8+ T cells sorted from blood, taken in a trial of the OX40 agonist ivuxolimab. Every receptor here comes from an adult with an advanced solid tumor such as melanoma, head and neck, liver or kidney cancer. Each CDR3 is given with its conserved first and last residue. The D gene is left open where the match is weak. The size of a clone is reported for some rows only, either as once, few or many, or as a class for expanded clones.

d_call: TRBD2
v_call: TRBV7-9
j_call: TRBJ2-7
clone_size: -
cdr3_aa: CASSLTQLTSGGYEQYF
cdr3_nt: TGTGCCAGCAGCTTAACCCAACTGACTAGCGGGGGCTACGAGCAGTACTTC

d_call: -
v_call: TRBV4-1
j_call: TRBJ1-1
clone_size: -
cdr3_aa: CASSQGEAANTEAFF
cdr3_nt: TGCGCCAGCAGCCAAGGGGAGGCCGCGAACACTGAAGCTTTCTTT

d_call: -
v_call: TRBV6-6
j_call: TRBJ1-1
clone_size: -
cdr3_aa: CASSRTDGNTEAFF
cdr3_nt: TGTGCCAGCAGCCGCACGGATGGGAACACTGAAGCTTTCTTT

d_call: -
v_call: TRBV9
j_call: TRBJ2-1
clone_size: -
cdr3_aa: CASSVGGDYYNEQFF
cdr3_nt: TGTGCCAGCAGCGTAGGGGGAGACTACTACAATGAGCAGTTCTTC

d_call: -
v_call: TRBV19
j_call: TRBJ2-1
clone_size: once
cdr3_aa: CASSIGPSAYEQFF
cdr3_nt: TGTGCCAGTAGTATAGGACCAAGCGCCTATGAGCAGTTCTTC

d_call: TRBD1
v_call: TRBV18
j_call: TRBJ1-4
clone_size: -
cdr3_aa: CASSPRGQASNEKLFF
cdr3_nt: TGTGCCAGCTCACCCCGAGGACAGGCTTCTAATGAAAAACTGTTTTTT

d_call: -
v_call: TRBV6-5
j_call: TRBJ1-2
clone_size: -
cdr3_aa: CASSYLQGYGYTF
cdr3_nt: TGTGCCAGCAGTTACCTCCAGGGCTATGGCTACACCTTC

d_call: -
v_call: TRBV7-3
j_call: TRBJ1-1
clone_size: many
cdr3_aa: CASSLGTRAEAFF
cdr3_nt: TGTGCCAGCAGCTTAGGGACGAGGGCTGAAGCTTTCTTT

d_call: TRBD2
v_call: TRBV7-2
j_call: TRBJ2-1
clone_size: -
cdr3_aa: CASSLTYSGRAYEQFF
cdr3_nt: TGTGCCAGCAGCTTAACGTATAGCGGGAGAGCGTATGAGCAGTTCTTC

d_call: TRBD1
v_call: TRBV7-8
j_call: TRBJ2-7
clone_size: once
cdr3_aa: CASSPRQGSYEQYF
cdr3_nt: TGTGCCAGCAGCCCGCGACAGGGATCCTACGAGCAGTACTTC

d_call: -
v_call: TRBV6-1
j_call: TRBJ1-2
clone_size: -
cdr3_aa: CASTEGGVGNYGYTF
cdr3_nt: TGTGCCAGCACCGAAGGGGGGGTAGGTAACTATGGCTACACCTTC

d_call: TRBD2
v_call: TRBV11-1
j_call: TRBJ2-1
clone_size: -
cdr3_aa: CASSLALASGGAHEQFF
cdr3_nt: TGTGCCAGCAGCTTAGCGTTGGCTAGCGGGGGGGCACATGAGCAGTTCTTC

d_call: -
v_call: TRBV6-5
j_call: TRBJ1-2
clone_size: -
cdr3_aa: CASSYEASPSNYGYTF
cdr3_nt: TGTGCCAGCAGTTACGAAGCGAGTCCCTCCAACTATGGCTACACCTTC

d_call: -
v_call: TRBV19
j_call: TRBJ1-1
clone_size: -
cdr3_aa: CASSFSGTLNTEAFF
cdr3_nt: TGTGCCAGTAGTTTCTCCGGGACCCTTAACACTGAAGCTTTCTTT

d_call: -
v_call: TRBV15
j_call: TRBJ2-7
clone_size: -
cdr3_aa: CATSRGDGVGEQYF
cdr3_nt: TGTGCCACCAGCCGCGGAGACGGGGTAGGGGAGCAGTACTTC

d_call: -
v_call: TRBV27
j_call: TRBJ2-1
clone_size: -
cdr3_aa: CASREIDNEQFF
cdr3_nt: TGTGCCAGCAGAGAAATCGACAATGAGCAGTTCTTC

d_call: -
v_call: TRBV5-1
j_call: TRBJ1-1
clone_size: -
cdr3_aa: CASSPRDQGRDTEAFF
cdr3_nt: TGCGCCAGCAGCCCCCGGGACCAGGGGAGGGACACTGAAGCTTTCTTT

d_call: -
v_call: TRBV18
j_call: TRBJ1-6
clone_size: -
cdr3_aa: CASSRGEVFPLHF
cdr3_nt: TGTGCCAGCTCCCGCGGGGAGGTTTTTCCCCTCCACTTT

d_call: -
v_call: TRBV21-1
j_call: TRBJ2-5
clone_size: -
cdr3_aa: CASSTGSGTVLETQYF
cdr3_nt: TGTGCCAGCAGCACCGGTTCCGGGACAGTTCTTGAGACCCAGTACTTC

d_call: -
v_call: TRBV7-9
j_call: TRBJ1-1
clone_size: -
cdr3_aa: CASRGGRTNTEAFF
cdr3_nt: TGTGCCAGCAGGGGGGGTAGGACCAACACTGAAGCTTTCTTT

d_call: TRBD2
v_call: TRBV29-1
j_call: TRBJ2-7
clone_size: -
cdr3_aa: CSVEDWASGDSYEQYF
cdr3_nt: TGCAGCGTTGAAGATTGGGCTAGCGGGGATTCCTACGAGCAGTACTTC

d_call: TRBD1
v_call: TRBV11-2
j_call: TRBJ2-7
clone_size: -
cdr3_aa: CASSPRTGAYEQYF
cdr3_nt: TGTGCCAGCAGCCCCCGGACAGGAGCCTACGAGCAGTACTTC

d_call: -
v_call: TRBV10-2
j_call: TRBJ1-2
clone_size: -
cdr3_aa: CASSETAPSNYGYTF
cdr3_nt: TGCGCCAGCAGTGAGACGGCACCCTCTAACTATGGCTACACCTTC

d_call: -
v_call: TRBV4-2
j_call: TRBJ1-4
clone_size: few
cdr3_aa: CASSQEWGGEKLFF
cdr3_nt: TGTGCCAGCAGCCAAGAGTGGGGAGGAGAAAAACTGTTTTTT

d_call: TRBD2
v_call: TRBV9
j_call: TRBJ2-5
clone_size: few
cdr3_aa: CASSVDPLAKGETQYF
cdr3_nt: TGTGCCAGCAGCGTAGACCCACTAGCGAAAGGGGAGACCCAGTACTTC

d_call: TRBD2
v_call: TRBV9
j_call: TRBJ2-5
clone_size: -
cdr3_aa: CASSVAGEGKTQYF
cdr3_nt: TGTGCCAGCAGCGTAGCGGGGGAGGGAAAGACCCAGTACTTC

d_call: TRBD1
v_call: TRBV5-1
j_call: TRBJ2-1
clone_size: -
cdr3_aa: CASSLETSGTAYNEQFF
cdr3_nt: TGCGCCAGCAGCTTGGAAACTTCCGGGACAGCATACAATGAGCAGTTCTTC

d_call: TRBD2
v_call: TRBV7-2
j_call: TRBJ2-3
clone_size: -
cdr3_aa: CASSISGGGDTQYF
cdr3_nt: TGTGCCAGCAGCATTAGCGGGGGAGGAGATACGCAGTATTTT

d_call: -
v_call: TRBV7-2
j_call: TRBJ1-2
clone_size: -
cdr3_aa: CASSSPAAPGRGYTF
cdr3_nt: TGTGCCAGCAGCTCCCCCGCGGCCCCCGGACGGGGCTACACCTTC

d_call: -
v_call: TRBV5-1
j_call: TRBJ2-3
clone_size: -
cdr3_aa: CASSPGIGTDTQYF
cdr3_nt: TGCGCCAGCAGCCCGGGAATCGGCACAGATACGCAGTATTTT

d_call: -
v_call: TRBV7-2
j_call: TRBJ1-1
clone_size: -
cdr3_aa: CASSSTRGQNTEAFF
cdr3_nt: TGTGCCAGCAGCTCCACCCGGGGACAGAACACTGAAGCTTTCTTT

d_call: TRBD1
v_call: TRBV4-1
j_call: TRBJ1-3
clone_size: few
cdr3_aa: CASSPQTGAGNTIYF
cdr3_nt: TGCGCCAGCAGCCCCCAGACAGGGGCTGGAAACACCATATATTTT

d_call: -
v_call: TRBV4-3
j_call: TRBJ1-4
clone_size: -
cdr3_aa: CASSGTRSDEKLFF
cdr3_nt: TGCGCCAGCAGCGGGACCCGAAGCGATGAAAAACTGTTTTTT

d_call: -
v_call: TRBV18
j_call: TRBJ2-7
clone_size: -
cdr3_aa: CASSPRQGVNLGEQYF
cdr3_nt: TGTGCCAGCTCACCGAGGCAGGGAGTTAACCTTGGCGAGCAGTACTTC

d_call: -
v_call: TRBV7-9
j_call: TRBJ2-7
clone_size: -
cdr3_aa: CASSPGQNSYEQYF
cdr3_nt: TGTGCCAGCAGCCCAGGACAGAACTCCTACGAGCAGTACTTC

d_call: -
v_call: TRBV5-1
j_call: TRBJ2-7
clone_size: -
cdr3_aa: CASSLNSYEQYF
cdr3_nt: TGCGCCAGCAGCTTGAATTCCTACGAGCAGTACTTC

d_call: -
v_call: TRBV6-1
j_call: TRBJ2-7
clone_size: -
cdr3_aa: CASSAGQSYEQYF
cdr3_nt: TGTGCCAGCAGTGCCGGGCAAAGCTACGAGCAGTACTTC

d_call: TRBD1
v_call: TRBV27
j_call: TRBJ2-4
clone_size: -
cdr3_aa: CASSSTGVGKWRSNIQYF
cdr3_nt: TGTGCCAGCAGTTCAACAGGGGTAGGGAAGTGGCGGTCAAACATTCAGTACTTC

d_call: -
v_call: TRBV6-1
j_call: TRBJ2-3
clone_size: -
cdr3_aa: CASSRWRDSTDTQYF
cdr3_nt: TGTGCCAGCAGTAGGTGGCGGGATTCCACAGATACGCAGTATTTT

d_call: -
v_call: TRBV5-1
j_call: TRBJ2-6
clone_size: -
cdr3_aa: CASSLSGANVLTF
cdr3_nt: TGCGCCAGCAGCTTGTCTGGGGCCAACGTCCTGACTTTC

d_call: -
v_call: TRBV5-1
j_call: TRBJ1-2
clone_size: once
cdr3_aa: CASKLAISTNYGYTF
cdr3_nt: TGCGCCAGTAAGCTTGCCATTTCGACTAACTATGGCTACACCTTC

d_call: TRBD1
v_call: TRBV19
j_call: TRBJ1-2
clone_size: -
cdr3_aa: CASSVQGGDYTF
cdr3_nt: TGTGCCAGTAGTGTCCAGGGGGGGGACTACACCTTC

d_call: -
v_call: TRBV7-5
j_call: TRBJ2-2
clone_size: medium-sized
cdr3_aa: CAGRCRLAGGLNTGELFF
cdr3_nt: TGTGCCGGACGCTGTAGGCTAGCGGGGGGCTTGAACACCGGGGAGCTGTTTTTT

d_call: TRBD1
v_call: TRBV7-3
j_call: TRBJ2-7
clone_size: -
cdr3_aa: CASSQTRGPYEQYF
cdr3_nt: TGTGCCAGCAGCCAGACCAGGGGGCCCTACGAGCAGTACTTC

d_call: -
v_call: TRBV30
j_call: TRBJ1-3
clone_size: -
cdr3_aa: CAWYGGLTGNTIYF
cdr3_nt: TGTGCCTGGTATGGGGGTCTGACTGGAAACACCATATATTTT

d_call: TRBD1
v_call: TRBV7-9
j_call: TRBJ2-1
clone_size: -
cdr3_aa: CASTRRQGSANNEQFF
cdr3_nt: TGTGCCAGCACCCGTAGACAGGGGTCGGCAAACAATGAGCAGTTCTTC

d_call: -
v_call: TRBV15
j_call: TRBJ2-3
clone_size: -
cdr3_aa: CATSSQPTDTQYF
cdr3_nt: TGTGCCACCAGCAGCCAACCCACAGATACGCAGTATTTT

d_call: -
v_call: TRBV9
j_call: TRBJ2-5
clone_size: -
cdr3_aa: CASSVTWGAREETQYF
cdr3_nt: TGTGCCAGCAGCGTAACATGGGGGGCGCGGGAAGAGACCCAGTACTTC

d_call: -
v_call: TRBV18
j_call: TRBJ1-2
clone_size: -
cdr3_aa: CASSEGQSYGYTF
cdr3_nt: TGTGCCAGCTCTGAGGGGCAGAGCTATGGCTACACCTTC

d_call: TRBD2
v_call: TRBV18
j_call: TRBJ2-3
clone_size: -
cdr3_aa: CASSPLGAGGPGGTDTQYF
cdr3_nt: TGTGCCAGCTCACCATTAGGAGCGGGAGGGCCTGGAGGCACAGATACGCAGTATTTT

d_call: -
v_call: TRBV7-7
j_call: TRBJ2-3
clone_size: once
cdr3_aa: CATAWSVGGTQYF
cdr3_nt: TGTGCCACCGCTTGGTCGGTGGGAGGTACGCAGTATTTT

d_call: TRBD2
v_call: TRBV5-1
j_call: TRBJ2-5
clone_size: -
cdr3_aa: CASSLGNSGGQETQYF
cdr3_nt: TGCGCCAGCAGCTTGGGAAATAGCGGGGGACAAGAGACCCAGTACTTC

d_call: -
v_call: TRBV4-1
j_call: TRBJ2-1
clone_size: -
cdr3_aa: CASSQDLAARVTEQFF
cdr3_nt: TGCGCCAGCAGCCAAGATCTAGCCGCCCGGGTTACTGAGCAGTTCTTC

d_call: -
v_call: TRBV2
j_call: TRBJ2-3
clone_size: -
cdr3_aa: CASSEGTDTQYF
cdr3_nt: TGTGCCAGCAGTGAAGGCACAGATACGCAGTATTTT

d_call: -
v_call: TRBV10-1
j_call: TRBJ1-4
clone_size: -
cdr3_aa: CASRHIRGTLNEKLFF
cdr3_nt: TGCGCCAGCAGGCACATTAGGGGGACGCTTAATGAAAAACTGTTTTTT

d_call: -
v_call: TRBV11-2
j_call: TRBJ1-2
clone_size: -
cdr3_aa: CASSPFVRWISF
cdr3_nt: TGTGCCAGCAGCCCATTCGTTCGGTGGATCTCCTTC

d_call: -
v_call: TRBV7-9
j_call: TRBJ2-6
clone_size: -
cdr3_aa: CASSPRNQGTTGANVLTF
cdr3_nt: TGTGCCAGCAGCCCCCGTAACCAGGGTACTACTGGGGCCAACGTCCTGACTTTC

d_call: TRBD2
v_call: TRBV11-1
j_call: TRBJ2-3
clone_size: -
cdr3_aa: CASSLGTSGRRTDTQYF
cdr3_nt: TGTGCCAGCAGCTTAGGGACTAGCGGGCGACGCACAGATACGCAGTATTTT

d_call: TRBD1
v_call: TRBV27
j_call: TRBJ1-2
clone_size: once
cdr3_aa: CASSFSLSQGVYGYTF
cdr3_nt: TGTGCCAGCAGTTTTTCCCTTTCGCAGGGGGTCTATGGCTACACCTTC